This passage covers 27 T cell receptor beta chains from one sample sequenced in a study of control samples from healthy donors and cancer patients. The method was immunoSEQ multiplex PCR; TCRdb's version includes in-frame clones alone and lacks a portion of them. The data show tens of thousands of clones, with about 89% seen just once and over 9% held by the top ten. Input material: PBMCs. These TCRs come from a woman aged 50 to 60 with colorectal cancer.

In this sample, this clone turned up once. Other DNA variants within this sample encode the same CDR3. V is TRBV15 and J is TRBJ2-3; no reliable D call. Germline CDR1 is LNHNV and CDR2 is YYDKDF (reference sequence). V was trimmed by 0 bases and J by 6 bases, leaving 4 bases between them. CDR3 length: 12 amino acids. CDR3 residues: CATSRDTDTQYF. CDR3 bases: TGTGCCACCAGCAGAGATACCGATACGCAGTATTTT.

The rearrangement links TRBV28 to TRBJ1-5; D is unresolved. Trimming pared 1 base from V and 3 bases from J, leaving 7 bases between. Germline CDR1 and CDR2: MDHEN and SYDVKM. The CDR3 extends over 14 amino acids. CDR3: CASSLLNINQPQHF. The CDR3 DNA is TGTGCCAGCAGTTTATTAAATATCAATCAGCCCCAGCATTTT.

The J gene is TRBJ1-4, the V gene TRBV4-3; D is unclear. CDR1 is LGHNA and CDR2 is YSLEER in the germline V gene. With 2 bases removed from V and 5 bases from J, the gap between germline ends came to 18 bases. The CDR3 runs to 17 residues. The CDR3 DNA follows: TGCGCCAGCAGCCAAAGTAATAGCGGGCGGCCCAATGAAAAACTGTTTTTT. Translating gives CASSQSNSGRPNEKLFF.

The rearrangement joins TRBV10-1 to TRBJ1-2; D ambiguous. Trimming cost V 3 bases and J 5 bases, with 7 bases left between them. The CDR3 contains 12 residues. Germline V gives CDR1 WNHNN, CDR2 SYGVQD (reference sequence). The CDR3 coding sequence is TGCGCCAGCAGTGAAAACGGGTATGGCTACACCTTC. As protein: CASSENGYGYTF.

CDR3 sequence: CASSKVDRNTEAFF. CDR3 sequence (DNA): TGTGCCAGCAGTAAGGTGGACAGAAACACTGAAGCTTTCTTT. V gene TRBV28 combines with J gene TRBJ1-1, with a tentative D call TRBD1 (6 bases). CDR3 length: 14 amino acids. Germline values: CDR1 MDHEN, CDR2 SYDVKM. V lost 5 bases and J 2 bases, leaving 12 bases between the germline ends.

The chain has TRBV5-6 and TRBJ1-1; possibly TRBD1 for D (5 bases). The germline CDR1 and CDR2 sequences are SGHDT and YYEEEE. Trimming took off 4 bases at V and 1 base at J, with 14 bases between the two ends. CDR3 length equals 15 residues. Here the CDR3 reads CASSPWGGTNTEAFF. The CDR3 bases are TGTGCCAGCAGCCCCTGGGGGGGTACGAACACTGAAGCTTTCTTT.

In regard to this clone: Other DNA sequences from this sample encode an identical CDR3 as well. V usage is TRBV5-1 and J usage is TRBJ1-1, with 11 bases that match TRBD1. The CDR3 is made up of 15 amino acids. The germline V gene encodes CDR1 SGHRS and CDR2 YFSETQ. V lost 0 bases, J lost 5 bases, and 3 bases stayed unmatched. CDR3 sequence: CASSLAGTGGTEAFF. CDR3 DNA: TGCGCCAGCAGCTTGGCGGGGACAGGGGGAACTGAAGCTTTCTTT.

This sequence joins TRBV7-2 and TRBJ1-2, with TRBD1 identical over 9 bases. CDR1 is SGHTA and CDR2 is FQGNSA in the germline V gene. V lost 4 bases, J lost 6 bases, and 6 bases stayed unmatched. The CDR3 contains 14 residues. The CDR3 region is CASSSQGAVDGYTF. The CDR3 DNA reads as TGTGCCAGCAGCTCACAGGGGGCAGTCGATGGCTACACCTTC. Supplemented by reference TRBV7-2 and TRBJ1-2, the full variable domain reads GAGVSQSPSNKVTEKGKDVELRCDPISGHTALYWYRQSLGQGLEFLIYFQGNSAPDKSGLPSDRFSAERTGGSVSTLTIQRTQQEDSAVYLCASSSQGAVDGYTFGSGTRLTVV.

As DNA, the CDR3 is TGTGCCAGCAGCTCGGATTGGGAGACCCAGTACTTC. Translation gives CASSSDWETQYF. The chain employs TRBV7-2 and TRBJ2-5; D remains ambiguous. This CDR3 is 12 amino acids long. With 4 bases removed from V and 5 bases from J, the gap between germline ends came to 8 bases. Looked up from germline, CDR1 is SGHTA and CDR2 is FQGNSA.

This clone was seen a handful of times. V is TRBV5-6 and J is TRBJ2-3; 7 bases line up with TRBD2. The junction had 10 bases not matched to a gene; V was cut back by 7 bases and J by 5 bases. This CDR3 contains 14 residues. Looked up from germline, CDR1 is SGHDT and CDR2 is YYEEEE. The CDR3 coding sequence is TGTGCCAGCTGCGGGACTACGCAGGGAGATACGCAGTATTTT. This codes for CASCGTTQGDTQYF.

The rearrangement links TRBV6-5 to TRBJ2-1, with D possibly being TRBD2 (7 bases). V dropped 8 bases and J dropped 4 bases, with 12 bases sitting between them. This CDR3 has 13 amino acids. Germline-derived CDR1 and CDR2 are MNHEY and SVGAGI. The CDR3 DNA is TGTGCCAGCTGGGCGGGGGCGTACAATGAGCAGTTCTTC. Protein: CASWAGAYNEQFF.

This clone appeared a single time. The chain combines TRBV28 with TRBJ2-7, with TRBD1 as a possible D gene (6 bases). The length of the CDR3 is 13 residues. Looked up from germline, CDR1 is MDHEN and CDR2 is SYDVKM. V lost 6 bases, J lost 3 bases, and 12 bases lay in between. The CDR3 region is CASSLDRRYEQYV. CDR3 nucleotide sequence: TGTGCCAGCAGCCTCGACAGGCGCTACGAGCAGTACGTC.

This sequence joins TRBV5-8 and TRBJ2-7; D not resolved. The CDR3 extends over 14 amino acids. Deletions cut 0 bases from V and 0 bases from J, with 7 bases between. Germline CDR1 reads SGHTS; CDR2 reads YDEGEE. The DNA of the CDR3 is TGTGCCAGCAGCTTGGGTCCGTTCTCCTACGAGCAGTACGTC. Its protein is CASSLGPFSYEQYV.

As DNA, the CDR3 is TGTGCCAGCCGGGGTGGGGGGCCCTACAATGAGCAGTTCTTC. Translation gives CASRGGGPYNEQFF. The gene calls are TRBV25-1 and TRBJ2-1, with D perhaps matching TRBD1 or TRBD2 (6 bases each). With 8 bases removed from V and 2 bases from J, the gap between germline ends came to 13 bases. The CDR3 consists of 14 residues. The V gene's germline CDR1 is MGHDK and CDR2 SYGVNS.

This clone was observed a few times. J is TRBJ2-3 and V is TRBV4-3; 7 bases agree with TRBD2. This CDR3 has 15 residues. The trim removed 1 base at V and 2 bases at J, leaving 3 bases unmatched. Germline CDR1 and CDR2: LGHNA and YSLEER. The CDR3: CASSQGGGPTDTQYF. CDR3 nucleotide sequence: TGCGCCAGCAGCCAAGGGGGGGGTCCCACAGATACGCAGTATTTT.

This clone was seen a handful of times. The CDR3 sequence is CASSIRGTSEAFF. Here the CDR3 DNA reads TGTGCCAGCAGTATCAGGGGTACCTCTGAAGCTTTCTTT. This rearrangement joins TRBV5-4 to TRBJ1-1; a possible D gene is TRBD1 (6 bases). Germline lookup yields CDR1 SGHNT and CDR2 YYREEE (reference sequence). Trimming stripped 5 bases from V and 6 bases from J, with 14 bases between. CDR3 size: 13 residues. Drawing the rest from reference TRBV5-4 and TRBJ1-1, the complete variable domain is ETGVTQSPTHLIKTRGQQVTLRCSSQSGHNTVSWYQQALGQGPQFIFQYYREEENGRGNFPPRFSGLQFPNYSSELNVNALELDDSALYLCASSIRGTSEAFFGQGTRLTVV.

The rearrangement joins TRBV7-9 to TRBJ2-7; D tentatively fits TRBD1 or TRBD2 (5 bases each). Per the germline V gene, CDR1 is SEHNR and CDR2 is FQNEAQ (reference sequence). Trimming left V 2 bases short and J 8 bases short, with 13 bases between. The CDR3 totals 13 residues. CDR3 in amino acids: CASSLNEGSQQYV. The CDR3 DNA sequence: TGTGCCAGCAGCTTAAATGAGGGGAGCCAGCAGTACGTC.

This chain uses TRBV15 with TRBJ2-5, with 10 bases that match TRBD1. Per the germline V gene, CDR1 is LNHNV and CDR2 is YYDKDF (reference sequence). There are 15 residues in the CDR3. The junction had 6 bases not matched to a gene; V was cut back by 3 bases and J by 5 bases. In DNA, the CDR3 is TGTGCCACCAGCAGTGCGGGACAGGGGATGGAGACCCAGTACTTC. Its translation: CATSSAGQGMETQYF. Supplemented by reference TRBV15 and TRBJ2-5, the full variable domain reads DAMVIQNPRYQVTQFGKPVTLSCSQTLNHNVMYWYQQKSSQAPKLLFHYYDKDFNNEADTPDNFQSRRPNTSFCFLDIRSPGLGDTAMYLCATSSAGQGMETQYFGPGTRLLVL.

The chain is built from TRBV27 and TRBJ1-5; 9 bases match TRBD1. Germline CDR1 reads MNHEY; CDR2 reads SMNVEV (reference sequence). V lost 5 bases to trimming and J lost 8 bases; unmatched junction nucleotides: 13. The length of the CDR3 is 16 residues. DNA of the CDR3: TGTGCCAGCAGTCCAGAGGGACAGGGATTGATGGAGCCCCAGCATTTT. This translates into CASSPEGQGLMEPQHF.

V and J are TRBV6-2 or TRBV6-3 and TRBJ1-2, with D unclear. The CDR3 totals 16 residues. Trimming stripped 5 bases from V and 3 bases from J, with 19 bases between. The germline gives CDR1 MNHEY, CDR2 SVGEGT. CDR3 DNA sequence: TGTGCCAGCAGTAAAGTTAGGCCACAAATATACTATGGCTACACCTTC. Protein sequence: CASSKVRPQIYYGYTF.

This chain joins TRBV28 and TRBJ2-3, with a weak D call TRBD2 (7 bases). Germline loops: CDR1 MDHEN, CDR2 SYDVKM. The CDR3 has 14 amino acids. V dropped 5 bases and J dropped 2 bases, with 11 bases sitting between them. For the CDR3, the DNA is TGTGCCAGCAGTCCCGCGGGGGCCACAGATACGCAGTATTTT. Its translation is CASSPAGATDTQYF. The whole variable domain, remainder taken from reference TRBV28 and TRBJ2-3, is DVKVTQSSRYLVKRTGEKVFLECVQDMDHENMFWYRQDPGLGLRLIYFSYDVKMKEKGDIPEGYSVSREKKERFSLILESASTNQTSMYLCASSPAGATDTQYFGPGTRLTVL.

The rearrangement uses TRBV7-3 and TRBJ2-3; D call uncertain. Germline loops: CDR1 SGHTA, CDR2 FQGTGA. The length of the CDR3 is 15 residues. V lost 6 bases and J lost 2, with 15 bases in between. The CDR3 region has the DNA TGTGCCAGCAGGTCTCGGAAGGGATCCACAGATACGCAGTATTTT. Protein product: CASRSRKGSTDTQYF.

This chain uses TRBV5-6 with TRBJ2-5; 7 bases fit TRBD1. CDR3 size: 15 residues. Germline-derived CDR1 and CDR2 are SGHDT and YYEEEE. Trimming cost V 0 bases and J 4 bases; bases outside gene matches: 6. The CDR3 loop reads CASSLGGGWGETQYF. As DNA, the CDR3 is TGTGCCAGCAGCTTGGGAGGGGGCTGGGGAGAGACCCAGTACTTC.

The chain employs TRBV18 and TRBJ2-1; 12 nucleotides line up with TRBD2. Germline lookup yields CDR1 KGHSH and CDR2 LQKENI. V lost 5 bases to trimming and J lost 5 bases; unmatched junction nucleotides: 7. The CDR3 is 16 residues long. CDR3 nucleotide sequence: TGTGCCAGCTCAGTACTAGCGGGGGGCCCCCACAATGAGCAGTTCTTC. Amino acids: CASSVLAGGPHNEQFF.

V is TRBV4-3 and J is TRBJ1-2; D is unresolved. V was shortened by 0 bases and J by 0 bases, with 8 bases between the two germline ends. CDR1 and CDR2 from the germline V gene are LGHNA and YSLEER. There are 15 residues in the CDR3. CDR3 nucleotides: TGCGCCAGCAGCCAAGAGTTGAATCCTAACTATGGCTACACCTTC. It codes for CASSQELNPNYGYTF.

V and J are TRBV20-1 and TRBJ1-1; tentatively, D is TRBD1 (5 bases). The germline CDR1 and CDR2 sequences are DFQATT and SNEGSKA (reference sequence). The CDR3 totals 11 residues. The CDR3 spells CSGRLGGEAFF. CDR3 DNA: TGCAGCGGCCGTCTGGGGGGTGAAGCTTTCTTT.

DNA for the CDR3: TGCGCCAGCAGCGGGGATTACTATGGCTACACCTTC. Residues: CASSGDYYGYTF. The chain carries TRBV5-1 and TRBJ1-2, with D unresolved. Trimming took 4 bases from V and 3 from J, leaving 7 bases between them. CDR1 and CDR2 from the germline V gene are SGHRS and YFSETQ. The CDR3 spans 12 residues.